This T cell receptor (beta chain) came from a study of blood T cell repertoires in COVID-19. Sequencing was performed with immunoSEQ multiplex PCR; in TCRdb, only in-frame clones are kept and a portion is missing. The sample records about 47,000 clones, about 90% being singletons. This TCR was sampled from a man between 65 and 85 years old with active COVID-19. The sample consisted of peripheral blood.

CDR3 nucleotide sequence: TGTGCCAGCAGCTTGGGCTATACCCAAGAGACCCAGTACTTC. This sequence encodes CASSLGYTQETQYF. The genes are TRBV11-2 and TRBJ2-5; no clear D gene. This CDR3 is built from 14 residues. With 3 bases removed from V and 1 base from J, the gap between germline ends came to 9 bases. Germline CDR1 SGHAT, CDR2 FQNNGV.